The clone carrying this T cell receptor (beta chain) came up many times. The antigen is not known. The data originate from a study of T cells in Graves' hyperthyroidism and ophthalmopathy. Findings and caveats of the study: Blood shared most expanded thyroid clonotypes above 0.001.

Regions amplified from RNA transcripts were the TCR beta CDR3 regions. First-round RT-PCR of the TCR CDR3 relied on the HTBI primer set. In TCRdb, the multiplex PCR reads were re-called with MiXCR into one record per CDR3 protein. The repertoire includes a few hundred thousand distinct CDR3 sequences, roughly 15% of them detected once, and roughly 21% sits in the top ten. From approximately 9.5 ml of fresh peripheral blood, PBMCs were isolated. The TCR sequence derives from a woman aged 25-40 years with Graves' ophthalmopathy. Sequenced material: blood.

The CDR3 nucleotides read TGCGCCAGCAGCCAAGGGAGAGCTAGCTCCTATAATTCACCCCTCCACTTT. Its translation is CASSQGRASSYNSPLHF. The chain couples TRBV4-1 to TRBJ1-6; D unresolved. With 1 base removed from V and 0 bases from J, the gap between germline ends came to 10 bases. The V gene's germline CDR1 is MGHRA and CDR2 YSYEKL. This CDR3 region has 17 residues.